Listed below are T cell receptor beta chains from one sample, sequenced in a study of PD-1 blockade in mismatch repair-deficient tumors. The antigens these receptors bind are not known. Repertoires were generated with immunoSEQ multiplex PCR, while TCRdb's copy carries only in-frame clones and drops some. The profile covers about 14,000 clones, with about nine tenths appearing a single time and about an eighth taken by the ten largest. The sequences come from cells cultured in vitro, collected from a patient treated with pembrolizumab. These receptor sequences come from an adult with mismatch repair-deficient cancer. CDR3s include the opening cysteine and the closing phenylalanine or tryptophan. A D gene is named only where the DNA matches it firmly. A clone size is listed for some rows: how often the clone was seen (once, few, many), or a class if it is expanded.

j_call | cdr3_length | clone_size | d_call | v_call | cdr3_aa | cdr3_nt
TRBJ2-5 | 13 | - | - | TRBV4-1 | CASSPPSSETQYF | TGCGCCAGCAGCCCACCGTCCTCCGAGACCCAGTACTTC
TRBJ2-3 | 16 | - | - | TRBV2 | CASSERDESYTDTQYF | TGTGCCAGCAGTGAACGGGACGAATCTTACACGGATACGCAGTATTTT
TRBJ2-3 | 15 | - | TRBD2 | TRBV9 | CASSVQAGGTDTQYF | TGTGCCAGCAGCGTACAAGCGGGAGGGACTGATACGCAGTATTTT
TRBJ1-5 | 13 | once | - | TRBV5-4 | CASSRDSNQPQHF | TGTGCCAGCTCCCGAGACTCTAATCAGCCCCAGCATTTT
TRBJ1-1 | 13 | - | - | TRBV6-5 | CAIRNLMNTEAFF | TGTGCCATCAGGAATTTAATGAACACTGAAGCTTTCTTT
TRBJ1-6 | 15 | - | - | TRBV27 | CASSDATAYNSPLHF | TGTGCCAGCAGCGACGCGACAGCCTATAATTCACCCCTCCACTTT
TRBJ1-2 | 18 | - | TRBD1 | TRBV13 | CASSLGGHHRQGGYGYTF | TGTGCCAGCAGCCTAGGGGGGCACCACCGACAGGGGGGCTATGGCTACACCTTC
TRBJ2-7 | 13 | - | TRBD1 | TRBV28 | CASTGDRAYEQYF | TGTGCCAGCACCGGGGACAGGGCCTACGAGCAGTACTTC
TRBJ1-1 | 15 | - | - | TRBV5-6 | CASSSIRTVSPEAFF | TGTGCCAGCAGCTCCATCCGGACAGTGAGCCCTGAAGCTTTCTTT
TRBJ2-3 | 14 | - | - | TRBV28 | CASGAVLSTDTQYF | TGTGCCAGCGGGGCAGTACTTAGCACAGATACGCAGTATTTT
TRBJ2-5 | 15 | - | - | TRBV27 | CASSPVIANQETQYF | TGTGCCAGCAGTCCCGTTATCGCGAACCAAGAGACCCAGTACTTC
TRBJ1-5 | 14 | - | - | TRBV2 | CASRSGGGNQPQHF | TGTGCCAGCCGTTCGGGGGGCGGCAATCAGCCCCAGCATTTT
TRBJ1-2 | 14 | - | - | TRBV5-1 | CASTPGTGNYGYTF | TGCGCCAGCACCCCCGGGACTGGGAACTATGGCTACACCTTC
TRBJ1-6 | 12 | few | - | TRBV11-3 | CASSLDGRTLHF | TGTGCCAGCAGCTTAGACGGGAGGACCCTCCACTTT
TRBJ2-1 | 20 | - | TRBD2 | TRBV5-1 | CASSLALAGGPSSSYNEQFF | TGCGCCAGCAGCTTGGCCCTAGCGGGAGGGCCCTCGAGCTCCTACAATGAGCAGTTCTTC
TRBJ2-1 | 14 | - | - | TRBV7-7 | CASSQTGRNNEQFF | TGTGCCAGCAGCCAGACGGGGCGGAACAATGAGCAGTTCTTC
TRBJ1-5 | 13 | - | - | TRBV7-2 | CASSRTFDEPQHF | TGTGCCAGCAGCCGGACTTTCGATGAGCCCCAGCATTTT
TRBJ2-1 | 16 | - | - | TRBV28 | CASVRVGWSSYNEQFF | TGTGCCAGCGTTAGAGTAGGCTGGAGCTCCTACAATGAGCAGTTCTTC
TRBJ2-7 | 17 | - | - | TRBV19 | CASSIVPPGLDTYEQYF | TGTGCCAGTAGTATAGTACCGCCAGGTCTGGATACGTACGAGCAGTACTTC
TRBJ2-3 | 17 | - | - | TRBV19 | CASSIRAHNSPTDTQYF | TGTGCCAGTAGTATACGGGCGCACAACTCCCCTACAGATACGCAGTATTTT
TRBJ1-5 | 18 | - | - | TRBV5-6 | CASTFGPGDGYSNQPQHF | TGTGCCAGCACCTTTGGGCCGGGGGACGGGTATAGCAATCAGCCCCAGCATTTT
TRBJ2-7 | 15 | - | TRBD2 | TRBV5-8 | CASSSLAGRSYEQYF | TGTGCCAGCAGCTCTCTAGCGGGGCGCTCCTACGAGCAGTACTTC
TRBJ2-1 | 14 | - | TRBD2 | TRBV27 | CASSSGLRYNEQFF | TGTGCCAGCAGTTCGGGACTAAGATACAATGAGCAGTTCTTC
TRBJ1-5 | 15 | once | - | TRBV27 | CASSFGLYSNQPQHF | TGTGCCAGCAGTTTTGGACTTTATAGCAATCAGCCCCAGCATTTT
TRBJ2-2 | 15 | once | TRBD2 | TRBV19 | CASSTLAGVAGELFF | TGTGCCAGTAGTACACTAGCGGGAGTAGCCGGGGAGCTGTTTTTT
TRBJ2-3 | 11 | - | - | TRBV29-1 | CSVEWRDTQYF | TGCAGCGTTGAATGGAGAGATACGCAGTATTTT
TRBJ1-5 | 17 | - | - | TRBV28 | CASSFASGGRANQPQHF | TGTGCCAGCAGTTTTGCATCTGGCGGCAGGGCAAATCAGCCCCAGCATTTT
TRBJ1-3 | 14 | - | TRBD1 | TRBV30 | CAWRRQGSGNTIYF | TGTGCCTGGAGAAGACAGGGCTCTGGAAACACCATATATTTT
TRBJ1-3 | 15 | - | - | TRBV2 | CASSEGGAPGNTIYF | TGTGCCAGCAGTGAGGGAGGGGCTCCTGGAAACACCATATATTTT
TRBJ2-7 | 16 | - | TRBD1 | TRBV5-4 | CASSLASGTVSYEQYF | TGTGCCAGCAGCTTGGCCTCAGGGACAGTCTCCTACGAGCAGTACTTC
TRBJ1-1 | 16 | - | - | TRBV27 | CASSLRDAYMNTEAFF | TGTGCCAGCAGCCTGAGGGACGCCTACATGAACACTGAAGCTTTCTTT
TRBJ1-6 | 16 | - | TRBD1 | TRBV15 | CATSLTRDRGTSPLHF | TGTGCCACCAGCCTGACCCGGGACAGGGGGACTTCACCCCTCCACTTT
TRBJ2-1 | 12 | - | - | TRBV4-1 | CASSQVPNEQFF | TGCGCCAGCAGCCAAGTTCCCAATGAGCAGTTCTTC
TRBJ2-7 | 16 | - | TRBD2 | TRBV5-5 | CASSDDPSGSYYEQYF | TGTGCCAGCAGCGACGACCCTAGCGGGAGTTATTACGAGCAGTACTTC
TRBJ1-5 | 16 | - | TRBD1 | TRBV2 | CASSESEDRVRQPQHF | TGTGCCAGCAGTGAGTCTGAGGACAGGGTGCGGCAGCCCCAGCATTTT
TRBJ2-5 | 14 | - | TRBD2 | TRBV7-2 | CASSFSSGGETQYF | TGTGCCAGCAGCTTCTCTTCGGGAGGGGAGACCCAGTACTTC
TRBJ2-3 | 15 | - | - | TRBV9 | CASSPRHHPGDTQYF | TGTGCCAGCAGCCCAAGACACCATCCGGGGGATACGCAGTATTTT
TRBJ2-6 | 15 | - | TRBD2 | TRBV28 | CASVGGSPGANVLTF | TGTGCCAGCGTAGGCGGGAGCCCTGGGGCCAACGTCCTGACTTTC
TRBJ2-7 | 13 | - | - | TRBV6-5 | CASSYQQGHEQYF | TGTGCCAGCAGTTACCAGCAGGGCCACGAGCAGTACTTC
TRBJ2-7 | 13 | - | - | TRBV7-2 | CASSLYSPYEQYF | TGTGCCAGCAGCTTATACTCGCCCTACGAGCAGTACTTC
TRBJ1-4 | 10 | - | - | TRBV19 | CASANRKLFF | TGTGCCAGTGCCAACCGAAAACTGTTTTTT
TRBJ2-6 | 16 | - | - | TRBV6-5 | CASSYYTASGANVLTF | TGTGCCAGCAGTTACTACACAGCCTCTGGGGCCAACGTCCTGACTTTC
TRBJ1-1 | 12 | - | - | TRBV30 | CAWRGPLTEAFF | TGTGCCTGGAGGGGACCGTTGACTGAAGCTTTCTTT
TRBJ2-2 | 14 | - | - | TRBV7-3 | CASSLQGFTGELFF | TGTGCCAGCAGCTTACAAGGGTTCACCGGGGAGCTGTTTTTT
TRBJ1-1 | 16 | - | - | TRBV28 | CASSFTGFGVYTEAFF | TGTGCCAGCAGTTTTACAGGGTTCGGGGTGTACACTGAAGCTTTCTTT
TRBJ2-5 | 15 | - | - | TRBV6-6 | CASSYFGDSQETQYF | TGTGCCAGCAGTTACTTTGGGGACTCCCAAGAGACCCAGTACTTC
TRBJ1-1 | 13 | - | - | TRBV29-1 | CSGGQDQYTEAFF | TGCAGCGGCGGGCAGGACCAGTACACTGAAGCTTTCTTT
TRBJ2-7 | 15 | - | - | TRBV28 | CASSFPFGPSYEQYF | TGTGCCAGCAGTTTCCCGTTCGGGCCCTCCTACGAGCAGTACTTC
TRBJ2-7 | 15 | - | - | TRBV28 | CASSQMTVGVYEQYF | TGTGCCAGCAGCCAAATGACCGTAGGGGTCTACGAGCAGTACTTC
TRBJ2-1 | 16 | - | - | TRBV12-1 | CASSFRHFGNAVEQFF | TGTGCCAGCAGCTTTCGCCACTTCGGGAACGCGGTTGAGCAGTTCTTC
TRBJ1-1 | 13 | - | - | TRBV29-1 | CSVQTWMNTEAFF | TGCAGCGTTCAAACATGGATGAACACTGAAGCTTTCTTT